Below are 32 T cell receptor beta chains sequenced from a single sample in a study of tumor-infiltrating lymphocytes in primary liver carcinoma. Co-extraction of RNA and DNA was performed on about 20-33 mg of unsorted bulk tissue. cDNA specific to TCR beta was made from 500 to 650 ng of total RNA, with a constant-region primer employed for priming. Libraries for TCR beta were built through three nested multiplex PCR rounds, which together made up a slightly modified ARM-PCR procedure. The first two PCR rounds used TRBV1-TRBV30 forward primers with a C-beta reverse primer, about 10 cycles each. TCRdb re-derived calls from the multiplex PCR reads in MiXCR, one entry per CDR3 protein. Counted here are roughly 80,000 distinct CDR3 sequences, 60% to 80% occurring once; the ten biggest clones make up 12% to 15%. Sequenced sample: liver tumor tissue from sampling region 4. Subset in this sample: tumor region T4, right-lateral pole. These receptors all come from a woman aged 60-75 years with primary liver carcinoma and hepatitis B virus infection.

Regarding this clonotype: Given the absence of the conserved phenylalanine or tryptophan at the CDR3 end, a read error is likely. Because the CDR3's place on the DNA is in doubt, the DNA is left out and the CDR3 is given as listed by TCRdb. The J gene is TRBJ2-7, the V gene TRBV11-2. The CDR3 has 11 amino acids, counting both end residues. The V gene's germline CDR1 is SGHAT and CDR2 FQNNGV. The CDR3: CASSLQYKQYL.

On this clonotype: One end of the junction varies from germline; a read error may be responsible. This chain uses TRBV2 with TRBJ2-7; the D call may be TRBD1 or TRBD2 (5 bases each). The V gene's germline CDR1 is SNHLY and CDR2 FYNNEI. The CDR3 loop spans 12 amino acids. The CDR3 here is CANSNGAYEQYF. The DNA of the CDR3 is TGTGCCAACAGTAACGGGGCCTACGAGCAGTACTTT.

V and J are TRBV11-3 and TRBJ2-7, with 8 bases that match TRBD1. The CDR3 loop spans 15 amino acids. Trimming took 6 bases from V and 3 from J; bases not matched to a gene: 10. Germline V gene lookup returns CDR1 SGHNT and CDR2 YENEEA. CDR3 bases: TGTGCCAGCAGGCCAGGGACAGGTGGCAACTACGAGCAGTACTTC. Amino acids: CASRPGTGGNYEQYF.

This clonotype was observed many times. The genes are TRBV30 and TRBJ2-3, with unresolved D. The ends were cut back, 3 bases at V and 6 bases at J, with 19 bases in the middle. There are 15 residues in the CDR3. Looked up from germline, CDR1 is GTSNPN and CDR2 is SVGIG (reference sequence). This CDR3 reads CAWSLGRQPSDTQYF. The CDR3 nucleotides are TGTGCCTGGAGCTTGGGTCGACAACCAAGCGATACGCAGTATTTT.

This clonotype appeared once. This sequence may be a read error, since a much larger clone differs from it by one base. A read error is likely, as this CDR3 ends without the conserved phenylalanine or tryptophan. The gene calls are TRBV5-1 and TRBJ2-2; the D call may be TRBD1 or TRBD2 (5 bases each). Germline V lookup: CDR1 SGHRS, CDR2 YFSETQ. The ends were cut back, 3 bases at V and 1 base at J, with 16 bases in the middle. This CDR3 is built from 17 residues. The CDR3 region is CASSYSGRNLNTGELFL. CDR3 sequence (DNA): TGCGCCAGCAGCTATTCGGGACGGAACTTGAACACCGGGGAGCTGTTTCTT.

The CDR3 protein is CVNSYSFETGGFYEQYF. The CDR3 DNA sequence: TGTGTCAACAGTTACTCGTTCGAGACAGGGGGTTTCTACGAGCAGTACTTC. The chain combines TRBV6-2 or TRBV6-3 with TRBJ2-7, with 9 nucleotides matching TRBD1. CDR1 is MNHEY and CDR2 is SVGEGT in the germline V gene. The CDR3 extends over 17 amino acids.

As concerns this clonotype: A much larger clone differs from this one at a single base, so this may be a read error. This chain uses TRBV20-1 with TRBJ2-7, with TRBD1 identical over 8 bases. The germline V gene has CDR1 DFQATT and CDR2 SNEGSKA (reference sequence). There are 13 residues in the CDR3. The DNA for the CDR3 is TGCGGTGCTAACGGGGACAGGAGAATCGAGCAGTACTTC. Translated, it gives CGANGDRRIEQYF.

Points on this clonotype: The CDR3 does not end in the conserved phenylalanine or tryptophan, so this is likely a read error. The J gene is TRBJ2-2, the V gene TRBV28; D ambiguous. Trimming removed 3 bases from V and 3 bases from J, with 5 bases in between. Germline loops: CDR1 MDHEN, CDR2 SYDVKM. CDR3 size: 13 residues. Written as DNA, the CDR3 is TGTGCCAGCAGTTTGCCCCACACCGGGGAGCTGTTTTAT. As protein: CASSLPHTGELFY.

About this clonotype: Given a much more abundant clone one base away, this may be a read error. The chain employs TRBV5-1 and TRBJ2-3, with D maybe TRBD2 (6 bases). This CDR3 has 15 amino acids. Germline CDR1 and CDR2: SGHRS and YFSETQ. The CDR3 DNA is TGCGCCAGCAGCCCCGGGGGTGTTAGCACAGATGCGCAGTATTTT. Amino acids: CASSPGGVSTDAQYF.

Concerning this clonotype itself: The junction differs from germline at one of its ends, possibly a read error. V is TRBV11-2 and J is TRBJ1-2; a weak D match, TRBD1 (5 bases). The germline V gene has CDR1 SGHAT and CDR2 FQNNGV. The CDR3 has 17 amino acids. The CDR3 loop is CARSLDPTRAPRYGYTF. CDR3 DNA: TGTGCCAGGAGCTTAGATCCGACCAGGGCGCCACGCTATGGCTACACCTTC.

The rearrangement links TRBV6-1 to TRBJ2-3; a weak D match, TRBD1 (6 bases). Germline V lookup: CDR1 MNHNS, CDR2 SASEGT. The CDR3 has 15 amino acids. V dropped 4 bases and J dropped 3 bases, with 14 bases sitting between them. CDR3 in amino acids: CASSVGGFGTDTQYF. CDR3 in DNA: TGTGCCAGCAGTGTTGGGGGCTTTGGTACAGATACGCAGTATTTT.

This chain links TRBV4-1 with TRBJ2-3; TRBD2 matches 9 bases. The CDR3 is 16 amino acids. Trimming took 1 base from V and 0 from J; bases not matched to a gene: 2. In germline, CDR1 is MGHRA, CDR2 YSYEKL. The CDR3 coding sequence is TGCGCCAGCAGCCAAGGACTAGCGGAAAGCACAGATACGCAGTATTTT. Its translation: CASSQGLAESTDTQYF.

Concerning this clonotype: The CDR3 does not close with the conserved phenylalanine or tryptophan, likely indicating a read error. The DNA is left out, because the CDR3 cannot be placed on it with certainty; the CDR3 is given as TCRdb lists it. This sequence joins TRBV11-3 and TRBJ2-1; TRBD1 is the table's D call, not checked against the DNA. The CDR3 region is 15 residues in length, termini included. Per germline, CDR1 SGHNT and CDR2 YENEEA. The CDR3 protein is CAGSLEGRVFDEQLY.

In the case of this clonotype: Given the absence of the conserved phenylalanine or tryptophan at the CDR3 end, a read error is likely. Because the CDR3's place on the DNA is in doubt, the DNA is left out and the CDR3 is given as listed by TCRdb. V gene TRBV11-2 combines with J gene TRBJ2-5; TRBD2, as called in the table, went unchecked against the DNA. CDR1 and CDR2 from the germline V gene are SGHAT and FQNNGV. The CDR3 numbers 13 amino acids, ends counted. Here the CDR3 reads CASSLESEGTKYY.

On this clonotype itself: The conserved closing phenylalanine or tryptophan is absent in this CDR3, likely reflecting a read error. In DNA form, the CDR3 reads TGTGCCAGCAGACGGTGGTCAGGGTTGGCCTTCTATAGCTACACCTCC. Amino acid sequence: CASRRWSGLAFYSYTS. The rearrangement links TRBV6-7 to TRBJ1-2; D perhaps matches TRBD1 (5 bases). TRBV6-7 is flagged as an ORF with uncertain function. The CDR3 is 16 residues long.

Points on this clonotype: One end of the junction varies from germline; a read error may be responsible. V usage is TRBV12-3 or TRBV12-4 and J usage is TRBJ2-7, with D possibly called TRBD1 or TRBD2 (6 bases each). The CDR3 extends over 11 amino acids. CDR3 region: CVSSSGGEQCF. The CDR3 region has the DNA TGTGTCAGCAGTTCCGGGGGCGAGCAGTGCTTC.

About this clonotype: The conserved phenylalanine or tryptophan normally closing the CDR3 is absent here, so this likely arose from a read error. CDR3 DNA: TGCGCCAGCAGCCCCTACTCAGACTTGGGCACTGAAGCTTTCGTT. It encodes CASSPYSDLGTEAFV. V usage is TRBV5-1 and J usage is TRBJ1-1; D not resolved. The V gene's germline CDR1 is SGHRS and CDR2 YFSETQ. The V end lost 4 bases, the J end lost 4 bases, and 17 bases lay between the germline ends. There are 15 residues in the CDR3.

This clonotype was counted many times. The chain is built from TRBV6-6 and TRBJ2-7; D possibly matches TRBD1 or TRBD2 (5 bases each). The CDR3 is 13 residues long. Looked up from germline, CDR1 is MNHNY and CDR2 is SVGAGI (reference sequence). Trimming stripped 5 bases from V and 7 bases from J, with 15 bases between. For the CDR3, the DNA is TGTGCCAGCAGTCAGACCGGCGAGGGGGAGCAGTACTTC. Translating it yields CASSQTGEGEQYF.

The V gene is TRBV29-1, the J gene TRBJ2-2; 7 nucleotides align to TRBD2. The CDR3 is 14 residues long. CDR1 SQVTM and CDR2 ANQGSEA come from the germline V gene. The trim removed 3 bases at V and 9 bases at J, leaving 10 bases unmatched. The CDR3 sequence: CSVDAGVGSRELFF. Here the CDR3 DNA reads TGCAGCGTTGACGCGGGAGTGGGATCCAGGGAGCTGTTTTTT.

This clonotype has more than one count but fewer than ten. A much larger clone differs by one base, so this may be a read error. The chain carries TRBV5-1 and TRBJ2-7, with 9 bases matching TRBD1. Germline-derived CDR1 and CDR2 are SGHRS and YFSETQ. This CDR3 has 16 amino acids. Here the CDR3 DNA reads TGCGCCAGCAGCTTGGATGGACAGGGGTTGGCCTACGAGCACTACTTC. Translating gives CASSLDGQGLAYEHYF.

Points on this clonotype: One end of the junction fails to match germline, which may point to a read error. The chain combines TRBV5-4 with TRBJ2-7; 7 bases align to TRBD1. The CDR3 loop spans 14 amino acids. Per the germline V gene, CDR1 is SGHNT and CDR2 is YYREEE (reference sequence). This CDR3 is CASSTGTVPYKQYF. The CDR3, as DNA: TGTGCCAGCAGCACAGGGACAGTCCCCTACAAGCAATACTTC.

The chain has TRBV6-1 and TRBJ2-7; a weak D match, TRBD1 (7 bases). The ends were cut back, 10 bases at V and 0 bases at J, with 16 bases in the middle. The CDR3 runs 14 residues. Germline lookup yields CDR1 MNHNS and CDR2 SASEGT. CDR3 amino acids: CANRDRLVSYEQYF. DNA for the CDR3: TGTGCCAACAGGGACAGACTAGTCTCCTACGAGCAGTACTTC.

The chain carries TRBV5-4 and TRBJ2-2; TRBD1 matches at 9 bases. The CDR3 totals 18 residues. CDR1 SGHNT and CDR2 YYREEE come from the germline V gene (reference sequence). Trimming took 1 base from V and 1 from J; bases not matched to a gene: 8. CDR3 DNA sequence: TGTGCCAGCAGCTTGCCCCCGGGACAGGGAATGAACACCGGGGAGCTGTTTTTT. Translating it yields CASSLPPGQGMNTGELFF.

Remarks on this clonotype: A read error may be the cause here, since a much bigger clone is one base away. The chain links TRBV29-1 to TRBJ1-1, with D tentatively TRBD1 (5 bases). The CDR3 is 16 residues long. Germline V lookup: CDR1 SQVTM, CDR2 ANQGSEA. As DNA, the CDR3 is TGCAGCGTTTACATGAAGTGGCAGGGTCTGGGAACTGAAGCTCTCTTT. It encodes CSVYMKWQGLGTEALF.

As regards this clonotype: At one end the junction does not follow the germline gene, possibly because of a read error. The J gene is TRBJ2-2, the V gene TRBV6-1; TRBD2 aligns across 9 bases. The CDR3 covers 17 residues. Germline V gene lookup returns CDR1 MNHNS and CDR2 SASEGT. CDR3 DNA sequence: TGTGCCAGGACCCTGGGACCAGCGGGAGGTAGGACCGGGGAGCTGTCTTTT. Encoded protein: CARTLGPAGGRTGELSF.

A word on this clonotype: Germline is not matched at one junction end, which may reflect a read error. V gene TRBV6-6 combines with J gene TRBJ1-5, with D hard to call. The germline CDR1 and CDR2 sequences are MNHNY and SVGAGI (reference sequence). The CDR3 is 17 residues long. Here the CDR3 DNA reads TGTGGCAGCAGTTTCACATTGGGCGTGAGGAGAAGTCAGCCCCAGCATTTT. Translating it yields CGSSFTLGVRRSQPQHF.

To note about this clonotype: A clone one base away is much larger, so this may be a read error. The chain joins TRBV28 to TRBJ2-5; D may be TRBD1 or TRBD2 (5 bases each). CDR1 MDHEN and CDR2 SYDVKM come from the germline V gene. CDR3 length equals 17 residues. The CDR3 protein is CASSLGPPGSLQGTQYF. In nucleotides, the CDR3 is TGTGCCAGCAGTTTAGGACCCCCAGGGAGCCTCCAAGGGACCCAGTACTTC.

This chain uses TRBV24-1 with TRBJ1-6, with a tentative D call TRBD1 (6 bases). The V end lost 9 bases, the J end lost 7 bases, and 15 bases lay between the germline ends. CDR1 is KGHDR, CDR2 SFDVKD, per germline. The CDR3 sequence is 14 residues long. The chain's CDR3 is CATPLGTCNSPLHF. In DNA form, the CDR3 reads TGTGCCACCCCCCTTGGGACATGCAATTCACCCCTCCACTTT.

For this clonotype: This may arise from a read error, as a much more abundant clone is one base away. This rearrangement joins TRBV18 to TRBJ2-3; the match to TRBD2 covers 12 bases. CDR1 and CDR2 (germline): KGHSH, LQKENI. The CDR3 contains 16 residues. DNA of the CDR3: TGTGTCAGCTCCTTCTTAGGACTAGCGGGAACAGATACGCAGTATTTT. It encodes CVSSFLGLAGTDTQYF.

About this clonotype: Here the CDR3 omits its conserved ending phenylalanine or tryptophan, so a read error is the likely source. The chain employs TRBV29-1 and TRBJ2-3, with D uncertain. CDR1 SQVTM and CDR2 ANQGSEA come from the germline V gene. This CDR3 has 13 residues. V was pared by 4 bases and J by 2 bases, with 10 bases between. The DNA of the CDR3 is TGCAGCGTTGGACGGATTGACACAGATACGCAGTATTAT. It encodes CSVGRIDTDTQYY.

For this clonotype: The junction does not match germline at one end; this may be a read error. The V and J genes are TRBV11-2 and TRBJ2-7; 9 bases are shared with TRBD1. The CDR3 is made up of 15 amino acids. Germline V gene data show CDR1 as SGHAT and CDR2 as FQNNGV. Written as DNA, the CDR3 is TGTGACAGCAGCTTACGATGGACAGGGGAAAAGGAGCAGTACTTC. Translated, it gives CDSSLRWTGEKEQYF.

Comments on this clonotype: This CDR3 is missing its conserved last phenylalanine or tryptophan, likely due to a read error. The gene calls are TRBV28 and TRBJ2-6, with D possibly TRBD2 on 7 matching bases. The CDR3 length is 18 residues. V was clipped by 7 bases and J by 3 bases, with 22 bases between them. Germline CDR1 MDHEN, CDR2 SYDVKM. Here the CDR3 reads CASTSPRTGGDGANVLTL. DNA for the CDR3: TGTGCCAGCACTTCACCCAGGACGGGGGGCGATGGGGCCAACGTCCTGACTCTC.